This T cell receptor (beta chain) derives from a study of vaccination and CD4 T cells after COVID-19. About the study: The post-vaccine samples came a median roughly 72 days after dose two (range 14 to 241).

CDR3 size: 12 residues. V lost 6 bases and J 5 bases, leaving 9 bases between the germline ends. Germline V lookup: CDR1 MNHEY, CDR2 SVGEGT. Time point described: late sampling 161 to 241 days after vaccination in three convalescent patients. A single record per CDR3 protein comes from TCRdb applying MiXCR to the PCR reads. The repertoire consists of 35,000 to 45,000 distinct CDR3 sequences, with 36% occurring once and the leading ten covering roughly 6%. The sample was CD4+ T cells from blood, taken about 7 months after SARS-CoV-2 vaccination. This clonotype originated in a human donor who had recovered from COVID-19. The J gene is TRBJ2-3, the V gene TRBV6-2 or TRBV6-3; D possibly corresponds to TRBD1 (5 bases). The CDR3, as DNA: TGTGCCAGCAGCTATAGGGGAGATACGCAGTATTTT. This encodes CASSYRGDTQYF.